This T cell receptor beta chain was identified during a study of shared clonotypes between healthy human individuals. Here immunoSEQ multiplex PCR was the method, and the copy in TCRdb shows in-frame clones only, minus some. The table lists 2,100,000 or so clones, nearly 97% of them singletons. This clone was picked up one time. This TCR derives from a young man in good health. The specimen sequenced was naive CD4+ T cells sorted from blood. Sample subset: CD45RA+ positively selected.

CDR3 protein: CASSSAGYRGGSPLHF. The CDR3 nucleotides read TGCGCCAGCAGCTCCGCTGGGTACAGGGGTGGTTCACCCCTCCACTTT. V usage is TRBV5-1 and J usage is TRBJ1-6, with 7 bases fitting TRBD1. The germline V gene has CDR1 SGHRS and CDR2 YFSETQ. This CDR3 spans 16 amino acids. The ends lost 3 bases at V and 9 bases at J; junction bases unmatched: 12.